A single TCR beta chain is shown here with its context. Trimming cost V 6 bases and J 2 bases; bases outside gene matches: 15. The CDR3 extends over 17 amino acids. CDR1 and CDR2 from the germline V gene are MDHEN and SYDVKM. The sample comes from a study of blood T cell repertoires in COVID-19. For the study at large: Whether acute or convalescent, the COVID-19 samples came from the United States, Italy and Spain. The analysed material was cDNA or gDNA that came from T cells, B-cell-depleted T cells, or PBMCs.

Data came from immunoSEQ multiplex PCR; TCRdb stores just in-frame clones and leaves some out. Altogether 230,000 or so clones are present, less than 90% being singletons, with the ten largest covering 15% to 20%. Sequenced sample: peripheral blood. The chain recombines TRBV28 with TRBJ1-2; 7 nucleotides agree with TRBD1. The sequence was collected from a man younger than 45 with active or convalescent COVID-19. CDR3 amino acids: CASRVLATGTANYGYTF. The CDR3 DNA follows: TGTGCCAGCAGGGTTCTAGCTACAGGGACAGCCAACTATGGCTACACCTTC.